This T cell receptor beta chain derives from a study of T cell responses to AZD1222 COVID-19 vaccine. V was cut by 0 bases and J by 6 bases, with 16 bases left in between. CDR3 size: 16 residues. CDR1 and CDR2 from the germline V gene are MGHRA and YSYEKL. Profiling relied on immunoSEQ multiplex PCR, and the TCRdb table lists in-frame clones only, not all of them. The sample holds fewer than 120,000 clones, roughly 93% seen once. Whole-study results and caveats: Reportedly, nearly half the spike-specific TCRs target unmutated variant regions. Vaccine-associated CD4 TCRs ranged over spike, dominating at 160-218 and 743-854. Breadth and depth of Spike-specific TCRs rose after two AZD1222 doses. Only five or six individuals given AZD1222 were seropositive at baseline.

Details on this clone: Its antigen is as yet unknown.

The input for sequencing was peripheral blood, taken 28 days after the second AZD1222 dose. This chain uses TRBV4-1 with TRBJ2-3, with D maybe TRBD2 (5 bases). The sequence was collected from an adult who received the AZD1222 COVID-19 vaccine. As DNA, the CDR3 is TGCGCCAGCAGCCAAGATCGAACGGGGTCCCGGGATACGCAGTATTTT. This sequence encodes CASSQDRTGSRDTQYF.